The rows below give T cell receptor beta chains drawn from one sample of a study of T cell repertoires in cytomegalovirus infection. TCRdb re-called the reads with MiXCR, one entry per CDR3 protein. In the table there are 70,000 to 75,000 distinct CDR3 sequences, over 3.5% of which are singletons. The sample comprised PBMCs. The receptor source for this set is a human donor in good health (CMV status not recorded). Some clones in this sample may be carry-over from other donors' samples. Each CDR3 is given with its conserved first and last residue. The order of the fields is V gene, CDR3 protein.

TRBV18	CASSTAGAYPGYTF
TRBV6-8	CASRNGQATEKLFF
TRBV27	CASSQGLAGRSNEQYF
TRBV7-2	CASSFSVSGAQETQYF
TRBV7-2	CASSFRSSGLALSGANVLTF
TRBV6-8	CASSHQRRHEAFF
TRBV7-8	CASSLYSGGGSNQPQHF
TRBV7-8	CASRTEETQYF
TRBV27	CASSSGQGALGANVLTF
TRBV7-2	CASSSKRGRGTEAFF
TRBV7-3	CASSPAGGNRYTF
TRBV29-1	CSAVSTYNEQFF
TRBV7-2	CASSWDLNQPQHF
TRBV10-3	CAISEPRSFGNTIYF
TRBV11-3	CASSLGAATDTQYF
TRBV7-2	CASSLRGGAVGELFF
TRBV7-2	CASSVTGRETQYF
TRBV7-2	CASSLGGGGRVDTQYF
TRBV7-8	CASSSTSGRALEQFF
TRBV7-2	CASRASGTPKETQYF
TRBV12-3/TRBV12-4	CASSLGYFGQGAPSMNTEAFF
TRBV3-1	CASSQSGKTQYF
TRBV7-9	CASRRTSGVGEQFF
TRBV12-3/TRBV12-4	CASSANRANGYTF
TRBV6-2/TRBV6-3	CASRGVGRSPLHF
TRBV20-1	CSAPPPSGSGELFF
TRBV20-1	CSASSRTSGRALNEQFF
TRBV10-3	CAISANRNQPQHF
TRBV28	CASSSPGVGSPLHF
TRBV10-3	CAISDGGSYEQYF
TRBV28	CASSLLTDRAWIQPQHF
TRBV7-2	CASSLDNRNTEAFF
TRBV5-4	CASSLGTDRGSETQYF
TRBV5-5	CASSLAPGRYEQYF
TRBV20-1	CSAKDLNLAGGQETQYF
TRBV27	CASSTTGGGYTF
TRBV20-1	CSAAPSGSYNEQFF
TRBV7-2	CASSLASNLNEQFF
TRBV7-2	CASSGQSVITDTQYF
TRBV7-6	CASSPMNTEAFF
TRBV5-6	CASSPTTGGSDYGYTF
TRBV7-2	CASSLQGVLDTQYF
TRBV19	CASSKRTSSNTGELFF
TRBV7-2	CASSPLGGALVYEQYF
TRBV11-1	CASSSGLAGESSYNEQFF
TRBV6-8	CATQQGTRETNEQFF
TRBV7-6	CASSPGTHSYNEQFF